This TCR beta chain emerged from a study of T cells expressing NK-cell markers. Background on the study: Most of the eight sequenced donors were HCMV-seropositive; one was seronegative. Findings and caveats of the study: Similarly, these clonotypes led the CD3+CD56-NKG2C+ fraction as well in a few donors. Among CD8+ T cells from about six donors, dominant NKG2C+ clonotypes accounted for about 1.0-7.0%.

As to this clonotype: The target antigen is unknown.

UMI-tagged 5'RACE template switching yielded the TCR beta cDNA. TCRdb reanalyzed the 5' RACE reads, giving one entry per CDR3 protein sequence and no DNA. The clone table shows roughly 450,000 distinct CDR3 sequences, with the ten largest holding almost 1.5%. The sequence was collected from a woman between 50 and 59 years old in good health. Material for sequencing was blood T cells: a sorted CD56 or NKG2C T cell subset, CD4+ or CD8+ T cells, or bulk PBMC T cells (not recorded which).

This CDR3 reads CASKVEYGYGYTF. The V and J genes are TRBV7-9 and TRBJ1-2. This CDR3 comprises 13 residues. From germline, CDR1 is SEHNR and CDR2 FQNEAQ (reference sequence).